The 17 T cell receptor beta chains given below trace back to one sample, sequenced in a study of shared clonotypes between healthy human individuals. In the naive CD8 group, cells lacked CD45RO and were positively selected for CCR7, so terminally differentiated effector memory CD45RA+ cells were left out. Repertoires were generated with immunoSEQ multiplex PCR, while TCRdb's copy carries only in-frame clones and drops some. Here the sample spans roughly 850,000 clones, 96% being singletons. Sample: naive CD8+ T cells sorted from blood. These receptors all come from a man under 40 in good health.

The DNA of the CDR3 is TGTGCCACCAGCCAGACAGGGGGCGGCGAGACCCAGTACTTC. It is translated as CATSQTGGGETQYF. The chain recombines TRBV15 with TRBJ2-5; 10 nucleotides match TRBD1. Unmatched junction bases numbered 5, after V lost 5 bases and J lost 5 bases. This CDR3 is built from 14 residues. Germline V gene data show CDR1 as LNHNV and CDR2 as YYDKDF (reference sequence).

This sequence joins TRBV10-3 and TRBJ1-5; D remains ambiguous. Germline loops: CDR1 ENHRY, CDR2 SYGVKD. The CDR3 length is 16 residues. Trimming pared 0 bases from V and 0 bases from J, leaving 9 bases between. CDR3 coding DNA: TGTGCCATCAGTGAGTCCCCGTGGGCTAGCAATCAGCCCCAGCATTTT. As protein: CAISESPWASNQPQHF.

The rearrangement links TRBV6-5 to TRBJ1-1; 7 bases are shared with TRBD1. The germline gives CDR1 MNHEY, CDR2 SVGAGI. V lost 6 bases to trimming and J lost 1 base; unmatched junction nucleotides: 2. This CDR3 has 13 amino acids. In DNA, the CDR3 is TGTGCCAGCAGCGGGACAGAGAACACTGAAGCTTTCTTT. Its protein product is CASSGTENTEAFF.

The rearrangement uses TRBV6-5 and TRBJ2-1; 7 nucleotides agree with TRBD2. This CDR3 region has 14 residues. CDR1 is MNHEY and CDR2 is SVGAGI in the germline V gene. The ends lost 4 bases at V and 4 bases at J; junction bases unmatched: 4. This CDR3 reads CASSLIGGYNEQFF. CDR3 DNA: TGTGCCAGCAGTTTGATCGGGGGGTACAATGAGCAGTTCTTC.

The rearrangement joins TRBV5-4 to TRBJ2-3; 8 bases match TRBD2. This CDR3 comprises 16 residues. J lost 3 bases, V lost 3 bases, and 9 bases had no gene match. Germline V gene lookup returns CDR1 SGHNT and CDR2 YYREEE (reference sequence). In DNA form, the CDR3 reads TGTGCCAGCAGCTATGATCCCGGGACTAGGACAGATACGCAGTATTTT. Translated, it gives CASSYDPGTRTDTQYF.

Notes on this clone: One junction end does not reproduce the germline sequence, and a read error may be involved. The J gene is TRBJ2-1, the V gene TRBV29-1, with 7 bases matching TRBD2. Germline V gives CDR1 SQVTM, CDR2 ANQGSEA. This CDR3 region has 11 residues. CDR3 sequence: CSVEDERGRVF. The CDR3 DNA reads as TGCAGCGTTGAAGATGAGAGAGGGAGGGTCTTC.

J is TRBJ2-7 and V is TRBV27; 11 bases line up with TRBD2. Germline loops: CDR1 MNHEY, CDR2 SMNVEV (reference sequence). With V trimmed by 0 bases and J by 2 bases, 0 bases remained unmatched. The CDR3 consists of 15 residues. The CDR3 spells CASSLSTSGTYEQYF. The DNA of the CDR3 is TGTGCCAGCAGTTTATCGACTAGCGGGACCTACGAGCAGTACTTC.

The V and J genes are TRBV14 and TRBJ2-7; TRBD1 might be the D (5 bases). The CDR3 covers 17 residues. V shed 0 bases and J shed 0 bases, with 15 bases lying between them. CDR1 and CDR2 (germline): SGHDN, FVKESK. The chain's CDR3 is CASSQEEWGRDSYEQYF. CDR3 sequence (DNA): TGTGCCAGCAGCCAAGAGGAATGGGGCAGGGACTCCTACGAGCAGTACTTC.

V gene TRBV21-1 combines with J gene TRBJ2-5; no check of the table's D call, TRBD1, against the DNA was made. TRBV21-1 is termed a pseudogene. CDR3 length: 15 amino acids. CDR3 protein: CASSKRTGTEETQYF. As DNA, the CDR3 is TGTGCCAGCAGCAAGCGGACCGGGACAGAAGAGACCCAGTACTTC.

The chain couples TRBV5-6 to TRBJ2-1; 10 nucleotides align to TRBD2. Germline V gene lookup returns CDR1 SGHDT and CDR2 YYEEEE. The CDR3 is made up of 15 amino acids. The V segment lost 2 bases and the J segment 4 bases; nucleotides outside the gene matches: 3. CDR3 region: CASSFSLAGYNEQFF. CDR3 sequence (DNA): TGTGCCAGCAGCTTCTCACTAGCGGGATACAATGAGCAGTTCTTC.

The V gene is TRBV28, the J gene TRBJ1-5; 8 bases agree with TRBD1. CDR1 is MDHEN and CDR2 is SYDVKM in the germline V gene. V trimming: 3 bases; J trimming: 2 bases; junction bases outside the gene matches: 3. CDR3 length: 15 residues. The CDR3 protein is CASSFRTGRNQPQHF. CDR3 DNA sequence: TGTGCCAGCAGTTTTAGGACAGGGCGCAATCAGCCCCAGCATTTT.

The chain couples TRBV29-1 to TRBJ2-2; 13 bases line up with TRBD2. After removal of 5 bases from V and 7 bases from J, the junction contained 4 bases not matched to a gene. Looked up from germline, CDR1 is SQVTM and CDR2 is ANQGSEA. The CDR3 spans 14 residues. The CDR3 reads CSVTGTSGIGELFF. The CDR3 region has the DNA TGCAGCGTTACCGGGACTAGCGGGATCGGGGAGCTGTTTTTT.

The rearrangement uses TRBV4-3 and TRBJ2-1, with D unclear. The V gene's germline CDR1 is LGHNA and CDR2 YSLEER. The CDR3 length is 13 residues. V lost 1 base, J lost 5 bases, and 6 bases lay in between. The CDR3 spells CASSQVENNEQFF. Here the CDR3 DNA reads TGCGCCAGCAGCCAAGTCGAGAACAATGAGCAGTTCTTC.

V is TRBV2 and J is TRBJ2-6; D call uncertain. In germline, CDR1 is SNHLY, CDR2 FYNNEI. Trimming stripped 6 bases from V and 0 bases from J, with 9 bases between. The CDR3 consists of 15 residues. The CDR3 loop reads CASSATNSGANVLTF. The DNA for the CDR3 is TGTGCCAGCAGCGCGACAAACTCTGGGGCCAACGTCCTGACTTTC.

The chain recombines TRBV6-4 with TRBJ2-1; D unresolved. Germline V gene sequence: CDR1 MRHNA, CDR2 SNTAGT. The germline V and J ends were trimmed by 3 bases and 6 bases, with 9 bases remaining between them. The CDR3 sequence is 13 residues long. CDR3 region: CASSDNPSNEQFF. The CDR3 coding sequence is TGTGCCAGCAGTGATAATCCAAGCAATGAGCAGTTCTTC.

CDR3: CASSYPGGTDTQYF. DNA for the CDR3: TGTGCCAGCAGTTACCCAGGGGGCACAGATACGCAGTATTTT. The chain is built from TRBV6-5 and TRBJ2-3; a possible D gene is TRBD1 (6 bases). V lost 2 bases to trimming and J lost 1 base, with 7 bases between them. Germline V gene lookup returns CDR1 MNHEY and CDR2 SVGAGI. This CDR3 has 14 residues.

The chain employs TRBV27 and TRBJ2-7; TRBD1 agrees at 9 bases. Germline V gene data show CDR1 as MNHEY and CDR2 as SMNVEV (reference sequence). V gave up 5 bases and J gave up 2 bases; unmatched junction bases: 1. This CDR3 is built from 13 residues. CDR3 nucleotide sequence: TGTGCCAGCAGTACAGGGGGCGCCTACGAGCAGTACTTC. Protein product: CASSTGGAYEQYF.